These 6 T cell receptor beta chains originate from one sample sequenced in a study of blood T cell repertoires in COVID-19 (dated by TCRdb to 2020 to 2022). Receptor amplification or capture employed the immunoSEQ multiplex PCR assay. TCRdb provides this immuneACCESS table in a form limited to in-frame rearrangements. Some clones are lacking; in checked studies, under half of them reflect an unresolved V gene, and why the rest are absent is not known. This sample comprises around 20,000 clones, less than 95% of them detected only once. Of the sample, under 4.5% falls within the top ten clones. The specimen was peripheral blood. These receptors all come from a human donor in a cohort sampled during active COVID-19.

The gene calls are TRBV11-3 and TRBJ2-3; 7 bases match TRBD2. The trim removed 1 base at V and 2 bases at J, leaving 3 bases unmatched. Germline CDR1 reads SGHNT; CDR2 reads YENEEA. CDR3 length: 15 residues. DNA of the CDR3: TGTGCCAGCAGCTTAGGGGGAGGGGACACAGATACGCAGTATTTT. This sequence encodes CASSLGGGDTDTQYF.

The chain links TRBV19 to TRBJ2-7; 10 bases fit TRBD2. Germline values: CDR1 LNHDA, CDR2 SQIVND (reference sequence). CDR3 length: 18 amino acids. With 3 bases clipped from V and 5 bases from J, the junction kept 16 bases outside the gene matches. The CDR3 is CASSIKHSGLAGVDEQYV. The CDR3 nucleotides are TGTGCCAGTAGTATTAAGCACTCGGGCCTAGCGGGAGTAGACGAGCAGTACGTC.

This clone showed up just once. The CDR3 loop reads CASSQDEAGAREQFF. The CDR3 region has the DNA TGCGCCAGCAGCCAAGATGAAGCGGGAGCTCGGGAGCAGTTCTTC. The V gene is TRBV4-3, the J gene TRBJ2-1, with TRBD2 matching over 8 bases. The V gene end was trimmed by 0 bases and the J gene end by 10 bases; junction bases not matched to a gene: 8. Germline V gene lookup returns CDR1 LGHNA and CDR2 YSLEER. The CDR3 spans 15 residues.

This chain connects TRBV24-1 to TRBJ2-7, with D possibly matching TRBD1 (5 bases). Trimming shortened V by 10 bases and J by 2 bases, and 14 bases separated the two germline ends. From germline, CDR1 is KGHDR and CDR2 SFDVKD. This CDR3 has 13 amino acids. The CDR3 region is CATRTGITYEQYF. The CDR3 nucleotides are TGTGCCACTCGTACAGGAATAACCTACGAGCAGTACTTC.

The chain couples TRBV28 to TRBJ2-6; D remains ambiguous. This CDR3 has 14 amino acids. Per germline, CDR1 MDHEN and CDR2 SYDVKM. Between the trimmed V and J ends, which lost 3 bases and 0 bases, there was a span of 3 bases. The CDR3 loop is CASSFSSGANVLTF. DNA of the CDR3: TGTGCCAGCAGTTTTAGCTCTGGGGCCAACGTCCTGACTTTC. Drawing the rest from reference TRBV28 and TRBJ2-6, the complete variable domain is DVKVTQSSRYLVKRTGEKVFLECVQDMDHENMFWYRQDPGLGLRLIYFSYDVKMKEKGDIPEGYSVSREKKERFSLILESASTNQTSMYLCASSFSSGANVLTFGAGSRLTVL.

The chain combines TRBV7-2 with TRBJ1-6, with TRBD1 identical over 7 bases. The V gene end was trimmed by 3 bases and the J gene end by 10 bases; junction bases not matched to a gene: 6. There are 14 residues in the CDR3. From germline, CDR1 is SGHTA and CDR2 FQGNSA. The CDR3 region is CASSFLTGQSPLHF. The CDR3 DNA sequence: TGTGCCAGCAGCTTTCTGACAGGGCAATCACCCCTCCACTTT.